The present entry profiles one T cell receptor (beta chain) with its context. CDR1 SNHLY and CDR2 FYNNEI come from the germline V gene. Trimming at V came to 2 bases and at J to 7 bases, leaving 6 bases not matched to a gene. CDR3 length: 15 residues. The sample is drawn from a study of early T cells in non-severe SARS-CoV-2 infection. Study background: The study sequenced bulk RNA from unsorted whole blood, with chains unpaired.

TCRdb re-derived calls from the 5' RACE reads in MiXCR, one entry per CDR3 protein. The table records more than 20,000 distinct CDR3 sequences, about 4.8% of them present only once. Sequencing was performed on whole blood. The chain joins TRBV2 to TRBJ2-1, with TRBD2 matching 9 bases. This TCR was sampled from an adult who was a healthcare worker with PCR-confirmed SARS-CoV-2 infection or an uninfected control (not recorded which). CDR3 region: CASSERRGGTNEQFF. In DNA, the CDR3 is TGTGCCAGCAGTGAAAGGCGGGGGGGGACGAATGAGCAGTTCTTC.